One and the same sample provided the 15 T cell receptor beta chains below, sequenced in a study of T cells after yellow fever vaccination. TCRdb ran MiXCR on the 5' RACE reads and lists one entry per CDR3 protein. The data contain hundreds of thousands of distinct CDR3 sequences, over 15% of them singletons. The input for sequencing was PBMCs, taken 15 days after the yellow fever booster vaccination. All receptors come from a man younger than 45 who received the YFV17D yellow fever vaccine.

CDR3 nucleotides: TGTGCCAGCAGACCCGACAGGGTCGGGCAGCCCCAGCATTTT. Protein sequence: CASRPDRVGQPQHF. The gene calls are TRBV12-3 or TRBV12-4 and TRBJ1-5; TRBD1 matches at 7 bases. Unmatched junction bases numbered 9, after V lost 6 bases and J lost 7 bases. The CDR3 is 14 amino acids.

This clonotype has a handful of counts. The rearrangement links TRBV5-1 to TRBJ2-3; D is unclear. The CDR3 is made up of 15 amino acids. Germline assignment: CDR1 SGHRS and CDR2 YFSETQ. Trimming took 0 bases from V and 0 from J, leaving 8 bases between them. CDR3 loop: CASSLDGTSTDTQYF. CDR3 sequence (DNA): TGCGCCAGCAGCTTGGACGGTACTAGCACAGATACGCAGTATTTT.

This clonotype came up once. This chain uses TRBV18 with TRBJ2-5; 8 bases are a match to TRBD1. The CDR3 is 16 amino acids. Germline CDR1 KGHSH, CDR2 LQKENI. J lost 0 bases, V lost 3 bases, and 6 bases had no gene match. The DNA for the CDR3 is TGTGCCAGCTCACCTCAGCAGGGGGCTTACCAAGAGACCCAGTACTTC. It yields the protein CASSPQQGAYQETQYF.

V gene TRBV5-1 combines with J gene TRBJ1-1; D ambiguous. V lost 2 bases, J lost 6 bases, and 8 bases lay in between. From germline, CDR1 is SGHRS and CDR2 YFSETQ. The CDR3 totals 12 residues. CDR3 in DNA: TGCGCCAGCAGCTTCGGCGGTCCTGAAGCTTTCTTT. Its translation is CASSFGGPEAFF.

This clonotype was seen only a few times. The CDR3 loop is CSARPDRLGEQYF. As DNA, the CDR3 is TGCAGTGCTAGACCGGACAGGCTCGGCGAGCAGTACTTC. The chain joins TRBV20-1 to TRBJ2-7; 7 nucleotides agree with TRBD1. This CDR3 spans 13 amino acids. The V gene end was trimmed by 2 bases and the J gene end by 6 bases; junction bases not matched to a gene: 7. Germline-derived CDR1 and CDR2 are DFQATT and SNEGSKA (reference sequence).

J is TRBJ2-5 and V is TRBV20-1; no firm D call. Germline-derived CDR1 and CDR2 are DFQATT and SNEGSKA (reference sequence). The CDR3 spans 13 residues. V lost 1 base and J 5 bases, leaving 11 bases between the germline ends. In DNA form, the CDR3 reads TGCAGTGCTAGAGGGGTAGCTAAGGAGACCCAGTACTTC. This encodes CSARGVAKETQYF.

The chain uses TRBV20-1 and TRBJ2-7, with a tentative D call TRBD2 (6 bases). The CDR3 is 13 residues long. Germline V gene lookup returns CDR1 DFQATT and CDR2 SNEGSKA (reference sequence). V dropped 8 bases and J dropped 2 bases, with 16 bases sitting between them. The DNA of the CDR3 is TGCAGTCTCGGACTACCCAATACCTACGAGCAGTACTTC. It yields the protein CSLGLPNTYEQYF.

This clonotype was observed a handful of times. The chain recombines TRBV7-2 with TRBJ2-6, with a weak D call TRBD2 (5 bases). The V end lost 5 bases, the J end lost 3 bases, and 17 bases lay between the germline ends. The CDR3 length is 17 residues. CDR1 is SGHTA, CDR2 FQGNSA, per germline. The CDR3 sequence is CASSQGSGSGGANVLTF. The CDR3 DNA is TGTGCCAGCAGCCAAGGCAGCGGATCTGGTGGGGCCAACGTCCTGACTTTC.

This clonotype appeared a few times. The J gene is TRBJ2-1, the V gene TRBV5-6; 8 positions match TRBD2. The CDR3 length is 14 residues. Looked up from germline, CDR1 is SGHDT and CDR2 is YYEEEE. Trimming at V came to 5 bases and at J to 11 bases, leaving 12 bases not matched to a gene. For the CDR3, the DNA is TGTGCCAGCAGTAACCCCGGGACTAGGGATCAGCAGTTCTTC. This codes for CASSNPGTRDQQFF.

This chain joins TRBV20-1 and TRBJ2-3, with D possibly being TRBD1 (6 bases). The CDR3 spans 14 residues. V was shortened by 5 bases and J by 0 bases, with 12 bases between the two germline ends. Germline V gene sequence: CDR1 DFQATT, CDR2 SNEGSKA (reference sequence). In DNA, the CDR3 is TGCAGTGCTGGAAGGACAGTCAGCACAGATACGCAGTATTTT. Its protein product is CSAGRTVSTDTQYF.

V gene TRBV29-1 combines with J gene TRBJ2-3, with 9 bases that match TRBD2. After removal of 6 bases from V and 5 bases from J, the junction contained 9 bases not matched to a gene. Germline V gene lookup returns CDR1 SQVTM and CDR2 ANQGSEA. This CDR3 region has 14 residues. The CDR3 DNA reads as TGCAGCGTGCGCCTGATAGCGGGAGTAGATACGCAGTATTTT. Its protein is CSVRLIAGVDTQYF.

CDR3 residues: CASGETGFTEAFF. The DNA of the CDR3 is TGTGCCAGCGGCGAGACAGGGTTTACTGAAGCTTTCTTT. This rearrangement joins TRBV5-6 to TRBJ1-1; 7 nucleotides align to TRBD1. Germline CDR1 and CDR2: SGHDT and YYEEEE. CDR3 length: 13 amino acids. Losses at the gene ends were 7 bases for V and 5 bases for J; bases not matched to a gene: 8. The full variable domain, rest sourced from reference TRBV5-6 and TRBJ1-1, is DAGVTQSPTHLIKTRGQQVTLRCSPKSGHDTVSWYQQALGQGPQFIFQYYEEEERQRGNFPDRFSGHQFPNYSSELNVNALLLGDSALYLCASGETGFTEAFFGQGTRLTVV.

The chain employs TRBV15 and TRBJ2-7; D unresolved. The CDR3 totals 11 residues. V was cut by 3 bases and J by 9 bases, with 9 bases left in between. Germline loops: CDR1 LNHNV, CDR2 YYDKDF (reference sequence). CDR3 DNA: TGTGCCACCAGCAGTGGGAATGGGCAGTACTTC. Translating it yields CATSSGNGQYF.

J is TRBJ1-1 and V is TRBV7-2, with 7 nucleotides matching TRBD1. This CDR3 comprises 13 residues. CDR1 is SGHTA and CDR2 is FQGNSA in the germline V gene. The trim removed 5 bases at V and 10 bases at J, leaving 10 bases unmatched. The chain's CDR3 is CASSPRQGIGAFF. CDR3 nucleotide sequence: TGTGCCAGCAGCCCCCGACAGGGAATAGGAGCTTTCTTT.

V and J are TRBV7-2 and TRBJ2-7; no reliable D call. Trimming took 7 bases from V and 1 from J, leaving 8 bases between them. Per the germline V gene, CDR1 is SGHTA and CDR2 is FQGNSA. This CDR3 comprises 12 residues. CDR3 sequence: CASNPASYEQYF. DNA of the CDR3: TGTGCCAGCAACCCTGCGTCCTACGAGCAGTACTTC.